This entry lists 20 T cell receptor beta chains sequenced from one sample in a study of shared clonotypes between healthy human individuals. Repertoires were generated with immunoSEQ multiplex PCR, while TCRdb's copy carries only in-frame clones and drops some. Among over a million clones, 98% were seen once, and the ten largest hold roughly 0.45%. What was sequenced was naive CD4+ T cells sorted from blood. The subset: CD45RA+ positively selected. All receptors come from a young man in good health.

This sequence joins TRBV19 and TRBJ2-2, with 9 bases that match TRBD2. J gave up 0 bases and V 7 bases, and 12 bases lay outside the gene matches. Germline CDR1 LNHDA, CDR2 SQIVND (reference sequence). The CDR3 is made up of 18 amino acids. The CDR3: CASTRWTLAGPNTGELFF. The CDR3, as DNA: TGTGCCAGTACACGCTGGACCCTAGCGGGACCGAACACCGGGGAGCTGTTTTTT.

CDR3 sequence reads: CASSNKVDTEAFF. As DNA, the CDR3 is TGTGCCAGTAGTAATAAGGTTGACACTGAAGCTTTCTTT. The chain employs TRBV19 and TRBJ1-1; D remains unclear. This CDR3 is built from 13 residues. Trimming shortened V by 4 bases and J by 3 bases, and 9 bases separated the two germline ends. Germline V gives CDR1 LNHDA, CDR2 SQIVND (reference sequence).

The CDR3 DNA is TGTGCCAGCAGTCATCCCACAAAGGGGACTGAAGCTTTCTTT. This codes for CASSHPTKGTEAFF. This chain uses TRBV6-6 with TRBJ1-1, with TRBD1 as a possible D gene (5 bases). Germline V lookup: CDR1 MNHNY, CDR2 SVGAGI (reference sequence). Between the trimmed V and J ends, which lost 5 bases and 5 bases, there was a span of 15 bases. The CDR3 has 14 amino acids.

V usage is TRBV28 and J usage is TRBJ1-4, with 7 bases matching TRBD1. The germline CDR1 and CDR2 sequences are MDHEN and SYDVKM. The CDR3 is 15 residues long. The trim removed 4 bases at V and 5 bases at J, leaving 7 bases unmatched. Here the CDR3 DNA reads TGTGCCAGCAGTTCCCCCGGGACAGTAAATGAAAAACTGTTTTTT. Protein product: CASSSPGTVNEKLFF. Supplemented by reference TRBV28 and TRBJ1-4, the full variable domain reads DVKVTQSSRYLVKRTGEKVFLECVQDMDHENMFWYRQDPGLGLRLIYFSYDVKMKEKGDIPEGYSVSREKKERFSLILESASTNQTSMYLCASSSPGTVNEKLFFGSGTQLSVL.

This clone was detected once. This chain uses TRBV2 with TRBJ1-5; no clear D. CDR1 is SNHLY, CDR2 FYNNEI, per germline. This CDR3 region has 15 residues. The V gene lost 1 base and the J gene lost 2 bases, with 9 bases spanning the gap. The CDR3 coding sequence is TGTGCCAGCAGTGAAGTAGGGAGCGGCAATCAGCCCCAGCATTTT. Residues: CASSEVGSGNQPQHF.

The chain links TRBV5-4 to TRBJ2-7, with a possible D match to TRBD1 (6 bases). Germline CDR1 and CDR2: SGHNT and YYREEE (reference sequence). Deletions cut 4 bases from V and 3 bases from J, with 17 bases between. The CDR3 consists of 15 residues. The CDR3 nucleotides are TGTGCCAGCAGCCCGGAAGGGGGTTTTAGCTACGAGCAGTACTTC. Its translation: CASSPEGGFSYEQYF.

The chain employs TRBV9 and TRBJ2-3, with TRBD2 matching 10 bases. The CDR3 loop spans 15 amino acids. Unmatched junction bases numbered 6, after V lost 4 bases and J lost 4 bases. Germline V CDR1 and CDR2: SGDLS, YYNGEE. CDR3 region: CASSLLAGTADTQYF. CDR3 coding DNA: TGTGCCAGCAGCCTACTAGCGGGAACTGCAGATACGCAGTATTTT.

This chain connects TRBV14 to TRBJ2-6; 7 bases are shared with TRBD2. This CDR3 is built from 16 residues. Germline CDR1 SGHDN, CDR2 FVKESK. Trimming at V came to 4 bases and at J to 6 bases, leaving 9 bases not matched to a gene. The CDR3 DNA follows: TGTGCCAGCAGCCTCCAACTAGCGAGCATGGCCAACGTCCTGACTTTC. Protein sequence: CASSLQLASMANVLTF.

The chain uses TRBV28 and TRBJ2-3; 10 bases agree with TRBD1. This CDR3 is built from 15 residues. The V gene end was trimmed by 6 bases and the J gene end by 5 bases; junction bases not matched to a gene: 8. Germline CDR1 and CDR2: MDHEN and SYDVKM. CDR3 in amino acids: CASSPPGQGIDTQYF. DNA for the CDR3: TGTGCCAGCAGCCCTCCGGGACAGGGGATAGATACGCAGTATTTT.

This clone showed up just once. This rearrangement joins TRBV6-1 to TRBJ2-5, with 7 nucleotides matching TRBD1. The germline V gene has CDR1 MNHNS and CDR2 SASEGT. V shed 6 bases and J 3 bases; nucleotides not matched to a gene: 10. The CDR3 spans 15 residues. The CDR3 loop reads CASRIALGTEETQYF. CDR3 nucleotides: TGTGCCAGCAGAATAGCTCTCGGGACAGAAGAGACCCAGTACTTC.

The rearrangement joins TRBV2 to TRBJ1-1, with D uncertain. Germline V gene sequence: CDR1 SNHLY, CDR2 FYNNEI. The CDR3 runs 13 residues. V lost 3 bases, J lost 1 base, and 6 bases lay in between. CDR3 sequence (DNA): TGTGCCAGCAGTGATAGAGCGAACACTGAAGCTTTCTTT. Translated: CASSDRANTEAFF.

The CDR3 bases are TGTGCCAGCAGGACAGGGGTCCCACCTGAAGCTTTCTTT. This gives the protein CASRTGVPPEAFF. The chain employs TRBV6-5 and TRBJ1-1, with 8 bases identical to TRBD1. Germline CDR1 is MNHEY and CDR2 is SVGAGI. Unmatched junction bases numbered 6, after V lost 6 bases and J lost 6 bases. The CDR3 has 13 amino acids.

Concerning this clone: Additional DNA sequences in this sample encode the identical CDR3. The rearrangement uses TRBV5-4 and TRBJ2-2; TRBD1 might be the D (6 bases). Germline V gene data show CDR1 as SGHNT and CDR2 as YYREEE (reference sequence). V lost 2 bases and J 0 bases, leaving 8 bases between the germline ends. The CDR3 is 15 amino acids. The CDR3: CASSLKGANTGELFF. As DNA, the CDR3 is TGTGCCAGCAGCTTAAAGGGGGCGAACACCGGGGAGCTGTTTTTT.

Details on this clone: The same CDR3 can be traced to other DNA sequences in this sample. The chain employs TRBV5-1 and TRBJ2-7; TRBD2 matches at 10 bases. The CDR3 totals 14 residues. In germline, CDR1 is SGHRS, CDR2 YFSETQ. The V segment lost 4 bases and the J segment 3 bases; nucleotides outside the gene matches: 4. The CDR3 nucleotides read TGCGCCAGCAGCCTTGGACTAGCGGTCTACGAGCAGTACTTC. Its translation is CASSLGLAVYEQYF.

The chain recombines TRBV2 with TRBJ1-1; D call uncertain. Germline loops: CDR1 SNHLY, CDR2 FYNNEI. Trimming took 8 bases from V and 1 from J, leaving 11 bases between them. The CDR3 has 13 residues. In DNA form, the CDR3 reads TGTGCCAGCGGGAGGGAGCGGAACACTGAAGCTTTCTTT. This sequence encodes CASGRERNTEAFF. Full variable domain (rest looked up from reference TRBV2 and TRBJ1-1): EPEVTQTPSHQVTQMGQEVILRCVPISNHLYFYWYRQILGQKVEFLVSFYNNEISEKSEIFDDQFSVERPDGSNFTLKIRSTKLEDSAMYFCASGRERNTEAFFGQGTRLTVV.

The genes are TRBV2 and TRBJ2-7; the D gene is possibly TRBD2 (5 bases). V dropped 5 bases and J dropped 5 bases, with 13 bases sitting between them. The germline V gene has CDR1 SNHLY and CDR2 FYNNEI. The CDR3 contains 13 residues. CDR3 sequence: CASSQDWVDEQYF. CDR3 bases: TGTGCCAGCAGTCAGGACTGGGTTGACGAGCAGTACTTC.

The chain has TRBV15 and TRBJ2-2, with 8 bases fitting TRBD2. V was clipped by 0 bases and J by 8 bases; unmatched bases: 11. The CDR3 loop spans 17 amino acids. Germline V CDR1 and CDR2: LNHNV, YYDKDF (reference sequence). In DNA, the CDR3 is TGTGCCACCAGCAGAGATGCAGCGGGAGTGGTAATAGGGGAGCTGTTTTTT. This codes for CATSRDAAGVVIGELFF.

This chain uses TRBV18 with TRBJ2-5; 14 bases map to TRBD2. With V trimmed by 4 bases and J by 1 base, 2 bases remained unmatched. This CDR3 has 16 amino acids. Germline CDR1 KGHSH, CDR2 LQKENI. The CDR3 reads CASSLGLAGVQETQYF. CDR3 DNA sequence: TGTGCCAGCTCACTGGGACTAGCGGGAGTCCAAGAGACCCAGTACTTC.

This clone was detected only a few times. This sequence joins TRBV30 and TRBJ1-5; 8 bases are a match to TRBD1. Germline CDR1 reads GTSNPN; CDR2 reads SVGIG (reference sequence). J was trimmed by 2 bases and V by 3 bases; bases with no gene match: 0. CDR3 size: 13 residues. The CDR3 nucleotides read TGTGCCTGGAGGGACAGGGGCAATCAGCCCCAGCATTTT. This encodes CAWRDRGNQPQHF.

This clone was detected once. This chain's CDR3 is CSARASKAFF. DNA of the CDR3: TGCAGTGCTAGAGCTTCGAAAGCTTTCTTT. The chain employs TRBV20-1 and TRBJ1-1; no reliable D call. This CDR3 has 10 residues. Per the germline V gene, CDR1 is DFQATT and CDR2 is SNEGSKA (reference sequence). Trimming took 1 base from V and 9 from J, leaving 6 bases between them.